What follows is one T cell receptor beta chain and its context. Its specificity is not known. Extracted from the samples, RNA was reverse transcribed into cDNA to serve as the sequencing template. Sequenced by immunoSEQ multiplex PCR; TCRdb stores in-frame clones only, minus some. This table has around 190,000 clones, more than 50% appearing once. A FACSAria was used to sort CD4+ and CD8+ T cells. These cells came from PBMCs. This entry comes from a study of CD8+ T cells in alopecia areata. Overall study results and limits: Sharing of TCRs across patients appeared less clear than in mice, possibly for HLA-related reasons.

The CDR3 has 15 residues. V was pared by 1 base and J by 7 bases, with 16 bases between. The germline V gene has CDR1 LNHNV and CDR2 YYDKDF (reference sequence). This sequence was found in a human donor in good health. Sequenced material: CD8+ T cells sorted from blood. The chain combines TRBV15 with TRBJ1-2, with D perhaps TRBD1 (6 bases). The CDR3 reads CATSRGSGAGLGYTF. CDR3 coding DNA: TGTGCCACCAGCAGAGGGTCAGGGGCAGGTCTTGGCTACACCTTC. Full variable domain (missing parts from reference TRBV15 and TRBJ1-2): DAMVIQNPRYQVTQFGKPVTLSCSQTLNHNVMYWYQQKSSQAPKLLFHYYDKDFNNEADTPDNFQSRRPNTSFCFLDIRSPGLGDTAMYLCATSRGSGAGLGYTFGSGTRLTVV.